This T cell receptor beta chain was recovered during a study of vaccination and CD4 T cells after COVID-19. This clonotype is a singleton in its sample. The antigen is not known. Regarding treatment: approximately 10-day PBMC culture with coronavirus spike peptide pools or control peptides (ViraFEST assay). The V gene's germline CDR1 is DFQATT and CDR2 SNEGSKA (reference sequence). The CDR3 consists of 14 residues. The trim removed 1 base at V and 3 bases at J, leaving 4 bases unmatched. Oncomine TCR Beta short-read sequencing was applied to DNA from cultured CD4+ T cells. TCRdb re-derived calls from the PCR reads in MiXCR, one entry per CDR3 protein. The repertoire holds 10,000 to 15,000 distinct CDR3 sequences, roughly 50% seen once, with about 24% in the top ten.

Source material: CD4+ T cells from blood, cultured in vitro. The chain joins TRBV20-1 to TRBJ2-7, with 9 positions matching TRBD2. The TCR was taken from a human donor who had recovered from COVID-19. The CDR3 sequence is CSARVSGSRYEQYF. The CDR3 region has the DNA TGCAGTGCTAGAGTTAGCGGGAGCCGCTACGAGCAGTACTTC.